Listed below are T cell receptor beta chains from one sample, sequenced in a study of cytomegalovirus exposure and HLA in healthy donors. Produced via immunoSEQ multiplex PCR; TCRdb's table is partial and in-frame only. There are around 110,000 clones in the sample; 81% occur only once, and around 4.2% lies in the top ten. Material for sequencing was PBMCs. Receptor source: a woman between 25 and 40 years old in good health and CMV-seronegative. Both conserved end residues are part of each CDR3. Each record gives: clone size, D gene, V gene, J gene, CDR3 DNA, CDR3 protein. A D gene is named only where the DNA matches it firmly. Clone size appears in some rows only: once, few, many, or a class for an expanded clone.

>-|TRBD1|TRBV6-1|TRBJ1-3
TGTGCCACCTTATGGGGACAGGTCTCTGGAAACACCATATATTTT
CATLWGQVSGNTIYF
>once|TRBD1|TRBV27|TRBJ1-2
TGTGCCAGCAGTCCACAGGGGACCTATGGCTACACCTTC
CASSPQGTYGYTF
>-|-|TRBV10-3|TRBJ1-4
TGTGCCATCAGTGACTCGCAGGGCAGTGAAAAACTGTTTTTT
CAISDSQGSEKLFF
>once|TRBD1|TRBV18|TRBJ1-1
TGTGCCAGCTCGCCAGACAGGGAGGATGCTTTCTTT
CASSPDREDAFF
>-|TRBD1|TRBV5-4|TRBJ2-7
TGTGCCAGCAGCCCAGGACAGGGGGTCTCCTACGAGCAGTACTTC
CASSPGQGVSYEQYF
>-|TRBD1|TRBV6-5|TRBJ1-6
TGTGCCAGCAGTTGGCAGGGGGATTCACCCCTCCACTTT
CASSWQGDSPLHF
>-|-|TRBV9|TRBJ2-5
TGTGCCAGCAGCTCAAGAAGCGACCAAGAGACCCAGTACTTC
CASSSRSDQETQYF
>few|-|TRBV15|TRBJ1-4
TGTGCCACCAGCAGAGATCTAACCAGGGAAGGGGAAAAACTGTTTTTT
CATSRDLTREGEKLFF
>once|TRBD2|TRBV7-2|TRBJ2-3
TGTGCCAGCAGCTTAGTCGGGGGGGATACGCAGTATTTT
CASSLVGGDTQYF
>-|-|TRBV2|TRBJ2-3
TGTGCCAGCAGTGGAAGGGAGGGCACAGATACGCAGTATTTT
CASSGREGTDTQYF
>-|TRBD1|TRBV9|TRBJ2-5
TGTGCCAGCAGCGTAGCTCTGGGGACAGGGGAAGACCAGTACTTC
CASSVALGTGEDQYF
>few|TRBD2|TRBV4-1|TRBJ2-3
TGCGCCAGCAGCCAAGAGGGGACTAGCGGTGGGGGAACAGATACGCAGTATTTT
CASSQEGTSGGGTDTQYF
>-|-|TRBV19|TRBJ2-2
TGTGCCAGTAGAATTGGCGGGACAGTCACCGGGGAGCTGTTTTTT
CASRIGGTVTGELFF
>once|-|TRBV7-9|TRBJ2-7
TGTTCCCAGCAGGAGGGAGGACCCCGCTACGAGCAGTACTTC
CSQQEGGPRYEQYF
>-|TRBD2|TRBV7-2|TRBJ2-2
TGTGCCAGCAGCGAACTAGCGGGTCTCACCGGGGAGCTGTTTTTT
CASSELAGLTGELFF
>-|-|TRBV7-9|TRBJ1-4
TGTGCCAGCAGTTCTCAGGGGTATAAGGGTGAAAAACTGTTTTTT
CASSSQGYKGEKLFF
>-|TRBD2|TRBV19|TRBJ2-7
TGTGCCAGTAGTTTGCGGGGGGATCTCTACGAGCAGTACTTC
CASSLRGDLYEQYF
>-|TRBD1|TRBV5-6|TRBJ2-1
TGTGCCAGCAGTACTCCGGGACAGCAAAACAGTGGGCAGTTCTTC
CASSTPGQQNSGQFF
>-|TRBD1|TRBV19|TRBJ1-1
TGTGCCAGTAGTATAACGACAGGGGCGAACACTGAAGCTTTCTTT
CASSITTGANTEAFF
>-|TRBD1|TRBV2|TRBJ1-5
TGTGCCAGCAGAAGACAGGGGGCTAGCAATCAGCCCCAGCATTTT
CASRRQGASNQPQHF
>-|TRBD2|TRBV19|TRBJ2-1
TGTGCCAGTGAGGGTTGGGGCGGGGGAAGCTCCTACAATGAGCAGTTCTTC
CASEGWGGGSSYNEQFF
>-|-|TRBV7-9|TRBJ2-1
TGTGCCAGCAGCTTAGATAACTACCGCCCAGACTCAGACAATGAGCAGTTCTTC
CASSLDNYRPDSDNEQFF
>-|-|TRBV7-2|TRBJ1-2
TGTGCCAGCAGCTCAGACAGGCGCCCAAGCTACACCTTC
CASSSDRRPSYTF
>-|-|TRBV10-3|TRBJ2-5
TGTGCCATCAGGACATCAGGCGGAGGGGAGACCCAGTACTTC
CAIRTSGGGETQYF
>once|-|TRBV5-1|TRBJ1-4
TGCGCCAGCAGCTCCGGGACTCCAAATGAAAAACTGTTTTTT
CASSSGTPNEKLFF
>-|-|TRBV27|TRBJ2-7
TGTGCCAGCAGCCTCGGGGTGACGTACGAGCAGTACTTC
CASSLGVTYEQYF
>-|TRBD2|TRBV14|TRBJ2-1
TGTGCCAGCAGCCAAGAGGCTAGCGGTAGCTCCTACAATGAGCAGTTCTTC
CASSQEASGSSYNEQFF
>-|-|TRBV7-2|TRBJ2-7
TGTGCCAGCAGCCGGGACACATCCTACGAGCAGTACTTC
CASSRDTSYEQYF
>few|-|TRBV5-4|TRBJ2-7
TGTGCCAGCAGCTTGGCCGCGGGGTACGAGCAGTACTTC
CASSLAAGYEQYF
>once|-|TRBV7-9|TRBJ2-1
TGTGCCAGCAGCTTAGCGGAGGCGCTCAATGAGCAGTTCTTC
CASSLAEALNEQFF
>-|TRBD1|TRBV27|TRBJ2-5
TGTGCCAGCAGTATCCCGGACAGGGAGGAAGAAGAGACCCAGTACTTC
CASSIPDREEEETQYF
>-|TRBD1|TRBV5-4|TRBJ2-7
TGTGCCAGCAGCCCAGGACAGGGGCTACGCTACGAGCAGTACTTC
CASSPGQGLRYEQYF
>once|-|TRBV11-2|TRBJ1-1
TGTGCCAGCAGCTTTGGGCACAACACTGAAGCTTTCTTT
CASSFGHNTEAFF
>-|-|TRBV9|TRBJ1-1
TGTGCCAGCAGCGTCAGGGAGGTTGGCACTGAAGCTTTCTTT
CASSVREVGTEAFF
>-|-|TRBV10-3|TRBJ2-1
TGTGCCATCAGCTTAACCTTCAGCGACAATGAGCAGTTCTTC
CAISLTFSDNEQFF
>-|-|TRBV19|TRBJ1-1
TGTGCCAGTAGTATTTATAACGGCGGCACTGAAGCTTTCTTT
CASSIYNGGTEAFF
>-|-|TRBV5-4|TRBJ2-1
TGTGCCAGCAGCTTGGGGGGACTCCGGGAGCAGTTCTTC
CASSLGGLREQFF
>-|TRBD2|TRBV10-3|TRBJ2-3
TGTGCCATCAGCCGCCGCAAGCGGGAGCTGGGAGATACGCAGTATTTT
CAISRRKRELGDTQYF
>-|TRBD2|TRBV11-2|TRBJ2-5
TGTGCCAGCAGCTTAACGGGAGGGCCAGGGGAGACCCAGTACTTC
CASSLTGGPGETQYF
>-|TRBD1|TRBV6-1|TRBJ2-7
TGTGCCAGCAGTCACGGGACAGGATACGAGCAGTACTTC
CASSHGTGYEQYF
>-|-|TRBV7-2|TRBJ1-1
TGTGCCAGCAGCTTACAGGGAAACACTGAAGCTTTCTTT
CASSLQGNTEAFF
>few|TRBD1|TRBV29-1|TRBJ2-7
TGCAGCGTTGTAACAGGGGGCCACGAGCAGTACTTC
CSVVTGGHEQYF
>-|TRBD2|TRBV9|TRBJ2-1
TGTGCCAGCAGCGTAATGAGCGGGAGGGACAATGAGCAGTTCTTC
CASSVMSGRDNEQFF
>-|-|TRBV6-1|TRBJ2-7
TGTGCCAGCAGGGATAAGAGGAGCTCCTACGAGCAGTACTTC
CASRDKRSSYEQYF
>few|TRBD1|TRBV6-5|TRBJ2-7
TGTGCCAGCAAAAAGCTGACAGGGGGCGAATACGAGCAGTACTTC
CASKKLTGGEYEQYF
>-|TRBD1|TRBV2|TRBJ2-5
TGTGCCAGCAGCGGACAGGGGGTCCAAGAGACCCAGTACTTC
CASSGQGVQETQYF
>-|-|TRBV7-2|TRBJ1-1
TGTGCCAGCAGCTTATTGGCAGGGAACACTGAAGCTTTCTTT
CASSLLAGNTEAFF
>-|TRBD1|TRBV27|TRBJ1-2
TGTGCCAGCAGTTTATCGACCGGGACAGATTTCTATGGCTACACCTTC
CASSLSTGTDFYGYTF
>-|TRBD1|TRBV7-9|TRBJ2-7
TGTTCCAGCAGCCCAACCCGGGACAGCCGATTCGAGCAGTACTTC
CSSSPTRDSRFEQYF
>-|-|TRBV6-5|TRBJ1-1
TGTGCCAGCGGACAAAGAGAAGCTTTCTTT
CASGQREAFF
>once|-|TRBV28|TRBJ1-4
TGTGCCAGCACTCTTAGGGCGGGGGGAAAACTGTTTTTT
CASTLRAGGKLFF
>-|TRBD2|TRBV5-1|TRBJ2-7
TGCGCCAGCTTCTCGGATTGGCGGGAGGCCTACGAGCAGTACTTC
CASFSDWREAYEQYF
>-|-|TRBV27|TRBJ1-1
TGTGCCAGCACCCCTGCGGGGGCGAACACTGAAGCTTTCTTT
CASTPAGANTEAFF